A single T cell receptor (beta chain) is shown here with its context. Its target is unknown. The data were taken from a study of T-cell memory formation after mild COVID-19. Study-level information: The TCR clusters were mostly specific to one donor.

Study-level points and caveats: A subset of responding clones appeared in pre-infection memory, suggesting cross-reactive memory joined.

The germline gives CDR1 SGHTA, CDR2 FQGTGA. The CDR3 is 17 amino acids. Trimming took 5 bases from V and 2 from J; bases not matched to a gene: 9. TCR alpha and TCR beta cDNA libraries with sample barcodes and UMIs came from 5'RACE using constant-segment primers. TCRdb processed the 5' RACE reads anew with MiXCR; each CDR3 protein has one entry. The top ten clones hold roughly 8.4% of a sample with 350,000 to 500,000 distinct CDR3 sequences, 20% of them seen once. This clonotype originated in an adult woman who had mild COVID-19 (a few samples of this study predate the infection). Cell type and time point are not known. This chain joins TRBV7-3 and TRBJ2-2, with TRBD2 identical over 9 bases. The sequencing input was PBMCs or a T cell subset sorted from them (not recorded which). The DNA of the CDR3 is TGTGCCAGCAGCCCCCAGTGGGGACTAGCTAACACCGGGGAGCTGTTTTTT. This codes for CASSPQWGLANTGELFF.